The present T cell receptor (beta chain) was sequenced within a study of shared clonotypes between healthy human individuals. Method: immunoSEQ multiplex PCR; TCRdb's copy keeps in-frame clones and lacks some. The repertoire holds millions of clones, with about 92% as singletons. V was cut by 1 base and J by 6 bases, with 10 bases left in between. The CDR3 contains 13 residues. Per germline, CDR1 MGHRA and CDR2 YSYEKL. CD45RO-negative, CCR7-selected cells formed the naive CD8 fraction, which excluded terminally differentiated effector memory CD45RA+ cells. The chain recombines TRBV4-1 with TRBJ2-7; no clear D gene. The receptor was derived from a man younger than 35 in good health. Some clones in this sample may be carry-over from other donors' samples. The specimen sequenced was naive CD8+ T cells from PBMCs. The CDR3 loop reads CASSQAPTIEQYF. In nucleotides, the CDR3 is TGCGCCAGCAGCCAAGCTCCCACTATCGAGCAGTACTTC.